This T cell receptor (beta chain) was captured in a study of identifying expanded T cells in peripheral blood (dated by TCRdb to 2018 to 2020). With respect to the entire study: Technical replicates were generated by sequencing separate aliquots of the same genomic DNA pool, and four replicates were compared pairwise. Results the study describes overall, beyond this receptor: Variance in clone template counts between roughly 2-week samples significantly increased with total template count across all healthy donors. The authors expected that biological variance in healthy repertoires might rise further over much longer intervals, such as months to years. Across all healthy-donor time intervals, the beta-binomial model significantly lowered both the number of clones called differentially abundant and the false-positive rate. Approximately 1.2 differentially abundant clones were flagged by the binomial model between technical replicates, whereas about 16.4 and 19 were flagged over approximately two weeks and four weeks, respectively.

On this clone: Its antigen is currently not known. Base-call qualities are not available, and no considerably larger clone is one nucleotide away. Other DNA sequences in the sample encode the same CDR3.

No immune events, such as infections, were documented for the healthy donors during the collection period. To calibrate time-dependent variance in a beta-binomial model of T-cell clone differential abundance, blood repertoires from healthy donors were used as a training cohort. The training cohort was composed of around ten healthy donors, 3 female and 7 male. An age range of about 29 to 65 years, with an average of about 45 years, was recorded for the donors. Obtained from a commercial supplier, whole blood was collected from each healthy donor at three time points set around two weeks apart. For immunosequencing, genomic DNA was extracted from whole blood that had not been sorted. TCRbeta CDR3 regions were profiled by bias-controlled multiplex PCR amplification of genomic DNA with the immunoSEQ Assay. The source study handled its data this way. To quantify the absolute abundance of each unique TCRbeta CDR3 region, the sequences were collapsed and filtered. Differential abundance was tested with two models: a binomial (Fisher-equivalent) model and a beta-binomial model that adds time-dependent variance fitted from healthy donors. Any clone with fewer than 5 combined templates was excluded, and a clone was called differentially abundant if its Benjamini-Hochberg FDR was below 0.01. Using the form v = (b*log(k)+a)^2, the beta-binomial variance was modeled as a function of the total template count across the two samples. Not all clones reach the TCRdb copy of this immuneACCESS table, which keeps in-frame sequences only. Checked studies attribute under half of the gap to unresolved V genes and leave the rest unexplained. Clone size and V and J calls were adopted from that table, with D and trimming inferred from the DNA. For this sample there are some 77,000 clones; 70% to 90% appear just once. 15% to 20% of the sample lies in the top ten.

According to the germline V gene, CDR1 reads SGHTA and CDR2 reads FQGNSA. V was cut back by 5 bases and J by 0 bases, leaving a gap of 8 bases between them. The CDR3 holds 14 amino acids from the cysteine to the phenylalanine. Only the CDR3 portion is preserved as DNA: 42 bases, with reading frame beginning at the first base. Sample: blood. The rearrangement joined TRBV7-2 to TRBJ2-4; the D gene is unclear. The clonotype originates from a person between 18 and 75 years old in good health. The sequence in DNA is TGTGCCAGCAGCCCTACAGAAGCCAAAAACATTCAGTACTTC. Translated, it reads CASSPTEAKNIQYF.